A selection of T cell receptor beta chains follows, all from one sample in a study of CXCR3-negative and CXCR3-positive naive CD8 T cells. Using the 5' RACE reads, TCRdb records one entry per CDR3 protein without DNA. This specimen shows 45,000 to 65,000 distinct CDR3 sequences; the ten leading clones hold roughly 20%. Input material: memory CD8+ T cells from blood. The source is a human donor in good health. Some clones in this sample may be carry-over from other donors' samples. CDR3s include the opening cysteine and the closing phenylalanine or tryptophan. Each record gives: V gene, clone size, J gene, CDR3 protein. A clone size is listed for some rows: how often the clone was seen (once, few, many), or a class if it is expanded.

v_gene: TRBV11-2; abundance: .; j_gene: TRBJ2-7; CDR3aa: CASSLESKPGLANTYEQYF
v_gene: TRBV12-3/TRBV12-4; abundance: .; j_gene: TRBJ2-7; CDR3aa: CASSWGRFSYEQYF
v_gene: TRBV7-6; abundance: .; j_gene: TRBJ2-1; CDR3aa: CASSLALRGTSGADEQFF
v_gene: TRBV7-9; abundance: .; j_gene: TRBJ2-1; CDR3aa: CASSLGPDEQFF
v_gene: TRBV6-2/TRBV6-3; abundance: .; j_gene: TRBJ2-3; CDR3aa: CASSYSTSTDTQYF
v_gene: TRBV6-2/TRBV6-3; abundance: .; j_gene: TRBJ2-1; CDR3aa: CASSYSSWRGGANEQFF
v_gene: TRBV7-3; abundance: .; j_gene: TRBJ2-3; CDR3aa: CASSNRDYSDTQYF
v_gene: TRBV20-1; abundance: medium-sized; j_gene: TRBJ2-7; CDR3aa: CSARGLADSYEQYF
v_gene: TRBV7-9; abundance: .; j_gene: TRBJ2-1; CDR3aa: CASSLLGLLTSYNEQFF
v_gene: TRBV12-3/TRBV12-4; abundance: .; j_gene: TRBJ2-2; CDR3aa: CASSPTPGTNNTGELFF
v_gene: TRBV29-1; abundance: .; j_gene: TRBJ2-7; CDR3aa: CSVTGTGSYEQYF
v_gene: TRBV5-5; abundance: .; j_gene: TRBJ2-4; CDR3aa: CASSFLMGQDTKAKNIQYF
v_gene: TRBV12-3/TRBV12-4; abundance: .; j_gene: TRBJ2-7; CDR3aa: CASSPDSSYEQYF
v_gene: TRBV7-6; abundance: .; j_gene: TRBJ2-7; CDR3aa: CASSQEPGDSYEQYF
v_gene: TRBV12-3/TRBV12-4; abundance: .; j_gene: TRBJ2-4; CDR3aa: CASSLGEGIQYF
v_gene: TRBV29-1; abundance: .; j_gene: TRBJ1-2; CDR3aa: CSVQDRDSPPNYGYTF
v_gene: TRBV29-1; abundance: .; j_gene: TRBJ1-1; CDR3aa: CSGGTGIAEAFF
v_gene: TRBV12-3/TRBV12-4; abundance: .; j_gene: TRBJ2-5; CDR3aa: CASSFGQGQTQYF
v_gene: TRBV11-3; abundance: .; j_gene: TRBJ2-5; CDR3aa: CASSPGGLKTQYF
v_gene: TRBV29-1; abundance: .; j_gene: TRBJ2-7; CDR3aa: CSVKNRGSEDEQYF
v_gene: TRBV7-9; abundance: .; j_gene: TRBJ1-1; CDR3aa: CAINPTGGIGTEAFF
v_gene: TRBV6-4; abundance: .; j_gene: TRBJ2-1; CDR3aa: CASSPGGLASDEQFF
v_gene: TRBV4-2; abundance: .; j_gene: TRBJ2-7; CDR3aa: CASSQEGDGGSSYEQYF
v_gene: TRBV2; abundance: .; j_gene: TRBJ2-5; CDR3aa: CASRGGAGSDF
v_gene: TRBV6-1; abundance: .; j_gene: TRBJ1-2; CDR3aa: CASSEGVSHYGYTF
v_gene: TRBV4-3; abundance: .; j_gene: TRBJ2-7; CDR3aa: CASSQGSSSSHEQYF
v_gene: TRBV7-9; abundance: .; j_gene: TRBJ2-3; CDR3aa: CASSLYSLKVTDTQYF
v_gene: TRBV11-1; abundance: .; j_gene: TRBJ2-7; CDR3aa: CASSPGTGLTYEQYF
v_gene: TRBV29-1; abundance: .; j_gene: TRBJ2-2; CDR3aa: CSVPAGVEVPGELFF
v_gene: TRBV19; abundance: .; j_gene: TRBJ2-2; CDR3aa: CASSIYGELFF
v_gene: TRBV28; abundance: .; j_gene: TRBJ2-7; CDR3aa: CASSPQGTGVEGDEQYF
v_gene: TRBV18; abundance: .; j_gene: TRBJ2-7; CDR3aa: CASSEGPFHYEQYF
v_gene: TRBV27; abundance: .; j_gene: TRBJ2-3; CDR3aa: CASSPTPFKQYF
v_gene: TRBV4-1; abundance: .; j_gene: TRBJ1-2; CDR3aa: CASSQDPLGADPNYGYTF
v_gene: TRBV30; abundance: .; j_gene: TRBJ2-1; CDR3aa: CAWRRGNEQFF
v_gene: TRBV5-1; abundance: .; j_gene: TRBJ2-1; CDR3aa: CASSFDGSGNEQFF
v_gene: TRBV6-1; abundance: .; j_gene: TRBJ1-1; CDR3aa: CASSERNLMNTEAFF
v_gene: TRBV20-1; abundance: .; j_gene: TRBJ2-3; CDR3aa: CSARDKAGGPDTQYF
v_gene: TRBV27; abundance: .; j_gene: TRBJ2-7; CDR3aa: CASSSFSSYEQYF
v_gene: TRBV4-1; abundance: .; j_gene: TRBJ2-1; CDR3aa: CASSQEFGTDEQFF
v_gene: TRBV18; abundance: .; j_gene: TRBJ2-1; CDR3aa: CASSPQSGQAIYEQFF
v_gene: TRBV29-1; abundance: .; j_gene: TRBJ1-1; CDR3aa: CSVDGSLSPNTEAFF
v_gene: TRBV7-3; abundance: .; j_gene: TRBJ2-1; CDR3aa: CASSPASGGDNEQFF
v_gene: TRBV12-3/TRBV12-4; abundance: .; j_gene: TRBJ1-1; CDR3aa: CASSSQTGGTEAFF
v_gene: TRBV6-2/TRBV6-3; abundance: .; j_gene: TRBJ2-5; CDR3aa: CASSTIRGLRETQYF
v_gene: TRBV5-5; abundance: .; j_gene: TRBJ1-2; CDR3aa: CASSWTDNYGYTF
v_gene: TRBV6-5; abundance: .; j_gene: TRBJ2-1; CDR3aa: CASRLGTGANNEQFF
v_gene: TRBV29-1; abundance: .; j_gene: TRBJ2-3; CDR3aa: CSVEVSYTQYF